Below, one T cell receptor (beta chain) is given with its context. Its target is not known. V was cut by 0 bases and J by 1 base, with 3 bases left in between. The CDR3 has 13 residues. CDR1 is MNHEY and CDR2 is SVGAGI in the germline V gene. Surgery cases with the highest brain T cell transcript signatures were chosen for sequencing. Before surgery, patients took at least one anti-epileptic drug. Sequencing used immunoSEQ multiplex PCR; TCRdb keeps in-frame clones, though not all of them. This sample yields some 76,000 clones, of which under 95% are seen a single time; 1.5% belongs to the top ten. The sample belongs to a study of brain T cells in children with intractable seizures. Study conclusions and caveats: HCMV serostatus was not known, and viral specificity came from CDR3 similarity only. Pre- and post-surgery blood differed in depth, so pre-surgery absences may be undersampling.

The sequencing here drew on peripheral blood, taken at surgery. The J gene is TRBJ1-1, the V gene TRBV6-5; D uncertain. The receptor's source is a boy under two years old with tuberous sclerosis and intractable seizures. CDR3 coding DNA: TGTGCCAGCAGTTACTCTCGGAACACTGAAGCTTTCTTT. Its protein is CASSYSRNTEAFF.